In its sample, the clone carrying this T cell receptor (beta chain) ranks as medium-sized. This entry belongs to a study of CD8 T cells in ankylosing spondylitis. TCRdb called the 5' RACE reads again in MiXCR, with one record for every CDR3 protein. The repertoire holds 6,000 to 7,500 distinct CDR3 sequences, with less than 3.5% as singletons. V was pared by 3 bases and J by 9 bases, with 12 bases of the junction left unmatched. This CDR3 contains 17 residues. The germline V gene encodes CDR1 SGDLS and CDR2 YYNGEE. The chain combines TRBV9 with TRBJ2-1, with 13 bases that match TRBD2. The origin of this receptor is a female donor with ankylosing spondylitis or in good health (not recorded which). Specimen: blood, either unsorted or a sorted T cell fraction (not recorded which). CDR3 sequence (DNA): TGTGCCAGCAGCGGCCGATCAACCGGGACTAGCGGGGTTGAGCAGTTCTTC. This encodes CASSGRSTGTSGVEQFF.